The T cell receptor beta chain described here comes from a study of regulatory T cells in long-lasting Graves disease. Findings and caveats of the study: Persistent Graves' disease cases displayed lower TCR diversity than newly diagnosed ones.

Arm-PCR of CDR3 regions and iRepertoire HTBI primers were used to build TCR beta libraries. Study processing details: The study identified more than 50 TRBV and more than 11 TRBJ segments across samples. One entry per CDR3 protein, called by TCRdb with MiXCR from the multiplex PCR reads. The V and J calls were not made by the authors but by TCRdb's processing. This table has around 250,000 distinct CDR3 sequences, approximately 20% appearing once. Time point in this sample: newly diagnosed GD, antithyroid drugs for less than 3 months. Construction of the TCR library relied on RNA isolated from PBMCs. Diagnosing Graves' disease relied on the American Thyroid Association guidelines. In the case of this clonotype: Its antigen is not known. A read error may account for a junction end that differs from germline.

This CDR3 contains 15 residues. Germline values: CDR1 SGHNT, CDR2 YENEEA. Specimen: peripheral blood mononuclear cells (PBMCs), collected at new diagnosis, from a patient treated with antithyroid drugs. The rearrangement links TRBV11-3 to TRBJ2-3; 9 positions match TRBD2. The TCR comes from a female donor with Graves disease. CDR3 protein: CASNPGGRAGDTQYF. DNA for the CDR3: TGCGCCAGCAATCCTGGCGGGAGGGCCGGAGATACGCAGTATTTT.